One and the same sample provided the 26 T cell receptor beta chains below, sequenced in a study of blood T cell repertoires in COVID-19. This table comes from immunoSEQ multiplex PCR, and its TCRdb copy is limited to in-frame clones, with some not included. Of nearly 350,000 clones detected, 88% appear once; the ten largest clones hold 6% to 8%. Sequenced material: peripheral blood. The source is a woman between 70 and 85 years old with COVID-19, enrolled during active disease.

The chain couples TRBV12-5 to TRBJ1-4, with D uncertain. CDR1 is LGHNT, CDR2 FRNRAP, per germline. The CDR3 loop spans 18 amino acids. V was pared by 5 bases and J by 5 bases, with 24 bases between. CDR3 bases: TGTGCTAGTGGTACCGAACGTCGGGGATTGGGGATAAATGAAAAACTGTTTTTT. Its translation is CASGTERRGLGINEKLFF.

This chain links TRBV27 with TRBJ1-6, with D perhaps matching TRBD1 (6 bases). The CDR3 sequence is 15 residues long. V lost 5 bases to trimming and J lost 7 bases, with 15 bases between them. Per the germline V gene, CDR1 is MNHEY and CDR2 is SMNVEV (reference sequence). CDR3 region: CASSPYRERNSPLHF. The CDR3 nucleotides are TGTGCCAGCAGTCCATACAGGGAAAGAAATTCACCCCTCCACTTT.

This sequence joins TRBV7-9 and TRBJ1-1; 10 bases line up with TRBD1. The trim removed 5 bases at V and 5 bases at J, leaving 14 bases unmatched. The germline V gene encodes CDR1 SEHNR and CDR2 FQNEAQ (reference sequence). The length of the CDR3 is 17 residues. CDR3 DNA sequence: TGTGCCAGCAGCACCCGGGGACAGGGGCTAGTGGTAACTGAAGCTTTCTTT. Translated: CASSTRGQGLVVTEAFF.

This sequence joins TRBV30 and TRBJ2-2; the D is unclear. V lost 0 bases, J lost 8 bases, and 7 bases lay in between. Germline assignment: CDR1 GTSNPN and CDR2 SVGIG (reference sequence). This CDR3 spans 12 amino acids. The CDR3 nucleotides read TGTGCCTGGAGTGTATCAATGGGGGAGCTGTTTTTT. This gives the protein CAWSVSMGELFF.

The J gene is TRBJ2-2, the V gene TRBV19; TRBD1 agrees at 8 bases. V trimming: 6 bases; J trimming: 5 bases; junction bases outside the gene matches: 5. Per germline, CDR1 LNHDA and CDR2 SQIVND (reference sequence). The CDR3 covers 14 residues. CDR3 DNA sequence: TGTGCCAGTAGCGTAGACAGGGGAACCGGGGAGCTGTTTTTT. Translation gives CASSVDRGTGELFF.

J is TRBJ1-6 and V is TRBV27, with a possible D match to TRBD1 (5 bases). This CDR3 spans 15 amino acids. V gave up 6 bases and J gave up 2 bases, with 11 bases separating them. Germline V gene data show CDR1 as MNHEY and CDR2 as SMNVEV (reference sequence). CDR3 residues: CASRAGSAYNSPLHF. In DNA, the CDR3 is TGTGCCAGCAGGGCAGGGTCGGCCTATAATTCACCCCTCCACTTT.

This sequence joins TRBV4-2 and TRBJ1-4, with 8 nucleotides matching TRBD1. V gave up 0 bases and J gave up 4 bases; unmatched junction bases: 4. The CDR3 sequence is 16 residues long. Looked up from germline, CDR1 is LGHNA and CDR2 is YNFKEQ. CDR3 residues: CASSQDLGQGNEKLFF. The CDR3 DNA sequence: TGTGCCAGCAGCCAAGATCTCGGACAGGGTAATGAAAAACTGTTTTTT.

This clone was found once. The genes are TRBV24-1 and TRBJ1-2; possibly TRBD1 for D (5 bases). CDR3 length: 16 residues. Germline CDR1 and CDR2: KGHDR and SFDVKD. Trimming took 1 base from V and 5 from J, leaving 16 bases between them. The CDR3 coding sequence is TGTGCCACCAGTGATTTAGGGACCGGGGGGGTATATGGCTACACCTTC. It codes for CATSDLGTGGVYGYTF.

This clone was picked up one time. The same CDR3 is also encoded by other DNA sequences in this sample. The chain is built from TRBV12-3 or TRBV12-4 and TRBJ1-4; D uncertain. V dropped 3 bases and J dropped 7 bases, with 3 bases sitting between them. CDR3 length: 11 amino acids. CDR3 nucleotides: TGTGCCAGCAGTTTCGGTGAAAAACTGTTTTTT. As protein: CASSFGEKLFF.

This rearrangement joins TRBV6-5 to TRBJ1-4; D uncertain. This CDR3 contains 15 residues. Per germline, CDR1 MNHEY and CDR2 SVGAGI. V dropped 0 bases and J dropped 3 bases, with 8 bases sitting between them. CDR3 in DNA: TGTGCCAGCAGTTACTCCAGGTCCTCTAATGAAAAACTGTTTTTT. Its protein is CASSYSRSSNEKLFF.

This sequence joins TRBV5-8 and TRBJ1-5, with 7 bases lining up with TRBD1. The CDR3 is 14 amino acids. Per the germline V gene, CDR1 is SGHTS and CDR2 is YDEGEE. Trimming removed 2 bases from V and 5 bases from J; junction bases left unmatched: 4. The DNA of the CDR3 is TGTGCCAGCAGCTTCGGGACAGCCGATCAGCCCCAGCATTTT. It specifies CASSFGTADQPQHF.

The chain uses TRBV6-6 and TRBJ1-5, with 7 nucleotides matching TRBD1. The CDR3 runs 14 residues. CDR1 is MNHNY and CDR2 is SVGAGI in the germline V gene (reference sequence). The V segment lost 2 bases and the J segment 6 bases; nucleotides outside the gene matches: 4. CDR3 region: CASSYTGAAQPQHF. The CDR3 DNA sequence: TGTGCCAGCAGTTACACAGGGGCGGCTCAGCCCCAGCATTTT.

This chain connects TRBV4-3 to TRBJ2-7; TRBD1 is a possible D gene (6 bases). Germline assignment: CDR1 LGHNA and CDR2 YSLEER. This CDR3 spans 14 amino acids. Trimming pared 3 bases from V and 0 bases from J, leaving 9 bases between. The CDR3: CASSHQGSSYEQYF. The CDR3 region has the DNA TGCGCCAGCAGCCACCAGGGGAGCTCCTACGAGCAGTACTTC.

This rearrangement joins TRBV4-3 to TRBJ2-7; 7 bases fit TRBD2. V lost 1 base, J lost 2 bases, and 5 bases stayed unmatched. Germline-derived CDR1 and CDR2 are LGHNA and YSLEER. The CDR3 totals 15 residues. The CDR3 sequence: CASSQGTGGPYEQYF. As DNA, the CDR3 is TGCGCCAGCAGCCAAGGAACGGGGGGTCCCTACGAGCAGTACTTC.

This clone was observed a single time. V and J are TRBV5-4 and TRBJ2-3; 8 bases line up with TRBD2. The CDR3 is made up of 15 amino acids. Per the germline V gene, CDR1 is SGHNT and CDR2 is YYREEE (reference sequence). Trimming cost V 3 bases and J 5 bases; bases outside gene matches: 8. CDR3 residues: CASSSAGGGKDTQYF. DNA of the CDR3: TGTGCCAGCAGCTCGGCGGGGGGCGGGAAAGATACGCAGTATTTT.

The chain links TRBV28 to TRBJ2-7; D remains ambiguous. Germline values: CDR1 MDHEN, CDR2 SYDVKM. The CDR3 spans 11 residues. V lost 5 bases and J lost 3, with 5 bases in between. The CDR3 DNA reads as TGTGCCAGCAGTAACATCTACGAGCAGTACTTC. It specifies CASSNIYEQYF.

V and J are TRBV7-2 and TRBJ1-6; D call uncertain. Trimming removed 5 bases from V and 5 bases from J, with 4 bases in between. The CDR3 is 12 residues long. Germline V lookup: CDR1 SGHTA, CDR2 FQGNSA. Here the CDR3 DNA reads TGTGCCAGCAGCGTAAATAATTCACCCCTCCACTTT. This codes for CASSVNNSPLHF.

J is TRBJ1-5 and V is TRBV6-5; TRBD1 matches at 7 bases. There are 13 residues in the CDR3. Unmatched junction bases numbered 4, after V lost 6 bases and J lost 5 bases. The germline CDR1 and CDR2 sequences are MNHEY and SVGAGI. The CDR3 protein is CASRGTDDQPQHF. The CDR3 region has the DNA TGTGCCAGCAGAGGGACAGACGATCAGCCCCAGCATTTT.

The V and J genes are TRBV11-2 and TRBJ2-5, with 8 bases identical to TRBD1. Trimming removed 3 bases from V and 5 bases from J; junction bases left unmatched: 11. The CDR3 sequence is 16 residues long. Germline-derived CDR1 and CDR2 are SGHAT and FQNNGV. The CDR3 nucleotides read TGTGCCAGCAGCTTCTTAATGGACAGGGATTGGGAGACCCAGTACTTC. Its protein product is CASSFLMDRDWETQYF.

This chain connects TRBV5-1 to TRBJ1-1; D is possibly TRBD1 (5 bases). Per germline, CDR1 SGHRS and CDR2 YFSETQ. This CDR3 is built from 14 residues. The V end lost 4 bases, the J end lost 1 base, and 11 bases lay between the germline ends. Written as DNA, the CDR3 is TGCGCCAGCAGCCATTCTCAGGGGAACACTGAAGCTTTCTTT. Translating gives CASSHSQGNTEAFF.

V is TRBV6-2 or TRBV6-3 and J is TRBJ2-5; tentative D call: TRBD2 (5 bases). Germline-derived CDR1 and CDR2 are MNHEY and SVGEGT. The CDR3 has 13 amino acids. V lost 2 bases, J lost 7 bases, and 11 bases lay in between. CDR3 DNA: TGTGCCAGCAGTTACCTCGTTGAGGGGACCCAGTACTTC. Protein sequence: CASSYLVEGTQYF.

The chain carries TRBV24-1 and TRBJ2-2, with unresolved D. Germline assignment: CDR1 KGHDR and CDR2 SFDVKD. This CDR3 contains 13 residues. Trimming left V 6 bases short and J 4 bases short, with 8 bases between. The CDR3 is CATSSHGTGELFF. The CDR3 DNA sequence: TGTGCCACCAGTAGTCACGGCACCGGGGAGCTGTTTTTT.

This clone was seen just once. This rearrangement joins TRBV10-1 to TRBJ2-3; 10 nucleotides align to TRBD2. Germline values: CDR1 WNHNN, CDR2 SYGVQD (reference sequence). This CDR3 has 16 residues. The J segment lost 0 bases and the V segment lost 6 bases, leaving 6 bases of the junction unmatched. The CDR3 loop reads CASSRGLAVSTDTQYF. The CDR3 DNA reads TGCGCCAGCAGCCGAGGACTAGCGGTGAGCACAGATACGCAGTATTTT.

The chain has TRBV9 and TRBJ1-5; TRBD1 matches 8 bases. The germline gives CDR1 SGDLS, CDR2 YYNGEE. The V segment lost 4 bases and the J segment 2 bases; nucleotides outside the gene matches: 8. The CDR3 has 16 amino acids. CDR3 loop: CASSSGTGGGNQPQHF. In DNA form, the CDR3 reads TGTGCCAGCAGCTCAGGGACAGGCGGAGGCAATCAGCCCCAGCATTTT.

The chain joins TRBV10-3 to TRBJ2-5; 9 positions match TRBD2. CDR1 and CDR2 (germline): ENHRY, SYGVKD. The CDR3 is made up of 14 amino acids. V lost 5 bases, J lost 4 bases, and 5 bases stayed unmatched. CDR3 nucleotides: TGTGCCATCAGTAGCGGGGGGACGTTAGAGACCCAGTACTTC. Amino acid sequence: CAISSGGTLETQYF.

The DNA for the CDR3 is TGTGCCAGCAGTTCAGGGGGAGATGGCTACACCTTC. Translation gives CASSSGGDGYTF. The rearrangement uses TRBV12-3 or TRBV12-4 and TRBJ1-2; 7 bases align to TRBD1. Germline trimming cut 4 bases from V and 6 bases from J; bases unmatched to any gene: 2. The CDR3 sequence is 12 residues long.